Listed below are T cell receptor beta chains from one sample, sequenced in a study of T cell responses to AZD1222 COVID-19 vaccine. The repertoire was sequenced with immunoSEQ multiplex PCR; TCRdb's copy has only in-frame clones and lacks some. The sample shows 150,000 or so clones, around 89% of them seen only once. The source material was peripheral blood, sampled on day 0 of AZD1222 vaccination. The receptors come from an adult in good health. Each CDR3 is given without its conserved first and last residue.

V,J,CDR3
TRBV7-2,TRBJ1-1,ASSLNFEGTEAF
TRBV6-5,TRBJ2-7,ASSKRQGTYEQY
TRBV7-8,TRBJ2-5,ASSLNGLGETQY
TRBV9,TRBJ2-7,ASSVGTGGINEQY
TRBV19,TRBJ2-7,ASKSLAATPGEQY
TRBV7-9,TRBJ1-3,ASSYHRDNSGNTIY
TRBV5-1,TRBJ2-7,ASSVVSGRYEQY
TRBV11-3,TRBJ1-1,ASSRTGRTEAF
TRBV19,TRBJ1-1,ASSKGRGRGITEAF
TRBV4-1,TRBJ1-2,ASSQDVGGLDYGYT
TRBV27,TRBJ1-6,ASSLTGLNSPLH
TRBV10-3,TRBJ1-5,AISGVGNRGNQPQH
TRBV9,TRBJ1-4,ASSVARAINEKLF
TRBV27,TRBJ1-5,ASKGGSGNQPQH
TRBV5-4,TRBJ2-1,ASSLDSTYNEQF
TRBV19,TRBJ2-1,ASSIGLAAIYNEQF
TRBV25-1,TRBJ1-1,ASSPRGGITEAF
TRBV3-1/TRBV3-2,TRBJ1-2,ASSQTPLGYT
TRBV5-1,TRBJ1-1,ASSRTGLPTEAF
TRBV27,TRBJ1-2,ASAETGARGYT
TRBV15,TRBJ2-3,ATSRGLDTDTQY
TRBV5-5,TRBJ1-4,ASSLAPGRNEKLF
TRBV5-1,TRBJ2-1,ASSLGGSLYNEQF
TRBV5-1,TRBJ2-5,ASSRTGLAAQETQY
TRBV28,TRBJ2-1,ASSLLRAGGAYNEQF
TRBV12-3/TRBV12-4,TRBJ1-1,ASSTTANTEAF
TRBV5-1,TRBJ1-2,ASSLGEAGLYGYT
TRBV9,TRBJ2-1,ASSVLAGANNEQF
TRBV7-9,TRBJ1-6,ASSLDLGTSPLH
TRBV9,TRBJ2-5,ASSVGASGSPWETQY
TRBV28,TRBJ2-3,ASSSRGSVD
TRBV4-3,TRBJ1-6,ASSQDRVLNSPLH
TRBV28,TRBJ1-2,ASSSSDSGPGYT
TRBV4-2,TRBJ1-6,ASSQDINRVDSPLH
TRBV7-6,TRBJ2-7,ASSLGLAGGPYEQY
TRBV5-1,TRBJ1-3,ASSLAGYGNTIY
TRBV7-2,TRBJ2-1,ASSPWDSTYNEQF
TRBV5-1,TRBJ1-4,ASSLAGRATNEKLF
TRBV4-3,TRBJ1-6,ASSWGQNSPLH
TRBV20-1,TRBJ1-2,SASSRQGYGYT
TRBV28,TRBJ1-1,ASTSTLRGLNTEAF
TRBV29-1,TRBJ2-3,SETYRGQSTQY
TRBV28,TRBJ1-4,ASSLVRGEKLF
TRBV5-1,TRBJ2-1,ASSLASPTYNEQF
TRBV3-1/TRBV3-2,TRBJ2-5,ASHRREGLQETQY
TRBV5-1,TRBJ2-2,ASSLWGIGTGELF
TRBV5-1,TRBJ2-5,ASSLAVAGETQY
TRBV2,TRBJ2-5,ASSADRAETQY
TRBV10-3,TRBJ2-1,AISEVTGTSGYNEQF
TRBV6-5,TRBJ2-7,ASSYSRTSYEQY
TRBV5-1,TRBJ1-3,ASSLSFSGNTIY
TRBV15,TRBJ1-3,ATSRTLFSGNTIY
TRBV14,TRBJ2-1,TSSQGLAGSEQF
TRBV4-3,TRBJ2-7,ASSQEGTGVYEQY